The 14 T cell receptor beta chains given below trace back to one sample, sequenced in a study of memory CD4+ T cells and cytomegalovirus serostatus. The data were produced by immunoSEQ multiplex PCR, yet TCRdb's version contains in-frame clones alone and is incomplete. In the table there are approximately 47,000 clones, around 80% of which are singletons. The sort gate was single viable CD3+CD4+CD8-CD45RO+ cells for memory CD4+ T cells. The sequenced material came from memory CD4+ T cells from blood. The receptors shown here come from an adult in good health and CMV-seronegative.

The J gene is TRBJ1-4, the V gene TRBV18; maybe TRBD1 (5 bases). The germline V gene has CDR1 KGHSH and CDR2 LQKENI. The CDR3 runs to 13 residues. Between the trimmed V and J ends, which lost 6 bases and 5 bases, there was a span of 10 bases. The CDR3 DNA reads as TGTGCCAGCTCCCCTCAGGGAAATGAAAAACTGTTTTTT. Protein product: CASSPQGNEKLFF.

The chain combines TRBV18 with TRBJ1-1; TRBD1 matches 7 bases. The V gene end was trimmed by 3 bases and the J gene end by 5 bases; junction bases not matched to a gene: 6. The germline V gene has CDR1 KGHSH and CDR2 LQKENI. This CDR3 has 14 amino acids. In DNA form, the CDR3 reads TGTGCCAGCTCACCCTCAGGGGGGGAGACTGAAGCTTTCTTT. This codes for CASSPSGGETEAFF.

V gene TRBV6-6 combines with J gene TRBJ1-4, with 7 nucleotides matching TRBD1. J gave up 3 bases and V 7 bases, and 8 bases lay outside the gene matches. From germline, CDR1 is MNHNY and CDR2 SVGAGI (reference sequence). The CDR3 is 15 residues long. The DNA for the CDR3 is TGTGCCAGCATCAGACGACAGGGCTCTAATGAAAAACTGTTTTTT. Translating it yields CASIRRQGSNEKLFF.

This clone was observed once. The chain is built from TRBV4-3 and TRBJ2-1, with D maybe TRBD1 (6 bases). V was shortened by 3 bases and J by 3 bases, with 12 bases between the two germline ends. The V gene's germline CDR1 is LGHNA and CDR2 YSLEER. The length of the CDR3 is 15 residues. The CDR3 region has the DNA TGCGCCAGCAGCCAGGACAGTGCCTACTACAATGAGCAGTTCTTC. It is translated as CASSQDSAYYNEQFF.

The genes are TRBV5-5 and TRBJ2-7; D unresolved. The CDR3 runs to 15 residues. Looked up from germline, CDR1 is SGHKS and CDR2 is YYEKEE (reference sequence). V was cut by 4 bases and J by 5 bases, with 19 bases left in between. CDR3 sequence: CASSTRPTGLDEQYF. Here the CDR3 DNA reads TGTGCCAGCAGCACCCGACCTACGGGTCTCGACGAGCAGTACTTC.

The V and J genes are TRBV5-6 and TRBJ1-4; possibly TRBD1 for D (5 bases). V lost 0 bases to trimming and J lost 2 bases, with 11 bases between them. CDR1 and CDR2 from the germline V gene are SGHDT and YYEEEE. The CDR3 loop spans 16 amino acids. CDR3 region: CASSLGGSGTNEKLFF. CDR3 coding DNA: TGTGCCAGCAGCTTGGGGGGGTCTGGGACTAATGAAAAACTGTTTTTT.

As concerns this clone: Mismatch with germline at one junction end may stem from a read error. The chain recombines TRBV18 with TRBJ1-2; 9 bases map to TRBD1. This CDR3 has 18 amino acids. CDR1 and CDR2 (germline): KGHSH, LQKENI. CDR3 nucleotide sequence: TGTGCCAGCTCAGCACCCGGATGGACAGGGGCCGACAACTATGGCTACACCTTC. Its translation is CASSAPGWTGADNYGYTF.

J is TRBJ1-3 and V is TRBV9, with D possibly being TRBD1 (5 bases). The germline V gene encodes CDR1 SGDLS and CDR2 YYNGEE. The CDR3 spans 13 residues. Trimming removed 3 bases from V and 2 bases from J, with 6 bases in between. The CDR3 here is CASSGTPGNTIYF. Here the CDR3 DNA reads TGTGCCAGCAGCGGGACACCTGGAAACACCATATATTTT. Full variable domain (missing parts from reference TRBV9 and TRBJ1-3): DSGVTQTPKHLITATGQRVTLRCSPRSGDLSVYWYQQSLDQGLQFLIQYYNGEERAKGNILERFSAQQFPDLHSELNLSSLELGDSALYFCASSGTPGNTIYFGEGSWLTVV.

The CDR3 DNA is TGTGCCAGCAGCTTAGCTCGTGAACAGAATTCACCCCTCCACTTT. Translating gives CASSLAREQNSPLHF. This chain links TRBV11-2 with TRBJ1-6; D remains ambiguous. Germline V gene sequence: CDR1 SGHAT, CDR2 FQNNGV. This CDR3 spans 15 amino acids. Trimming cost V 1 base and J 7 bases, with 11 bases left between them.

The V call is TRBV15, the J call TRBJ1-4, with D perhaps TRBD1 (5 bases). The CDR3 length is 15 residues. Germline CDR1 LNHNV, CDR2 YYDKDF (reference sequence). V shed 4 bases and J shed 7 bases, with 16 bases lying between them. CDR3 in DNA: TGTGCCACCAGCATGCGGGGAGGGGAGGCTGAAAAACTGTTTTTT. It specifies CATSMRGGEAEKLFF.

V and J are TRBV5-1 and TRBJ2-5; 8 bases map to TRBD1. Germline V gene data show CDR1 as SGHRS and CDR2 as YFSETQ. With 2 bases clipped from V and 5 bases from J, the junction kept 14 bases outside the gene matches. The length of the CDR3 is 17 residues. CDR3 residues: CASSFWPPTGGLETQYF. The DNA for the CDR3 is TGCGCCAGCAGCTTCTGGCCCCCTACAGGGGGTTTGGAGACCCAGTACTTC.

The V call is TRBV5-1, the J call TRBJ2-3; 7 bases are a match to TRBD2. The CDR3 has 16 residues. Germline CDR1 reads SGHRS; CDR2 reads YFSETQ. Unmatched junction bases numbered 10, after V lost 3 bases and J lost 3 bases. The CDR3 region has the DNA TGCGCCAGCAGCTCAACCTACGGGGGGATGACAGATACGCAGTATTTT. This sequence encodes CASSSTYGGMTDTQYF.

The gene calls are TRBV6-1 and TRBJ1-2, with 8 nucleotides matching TRBD1. The CDR3 loop spans 13 amino acids. Trimming took 8 bases from V and 2 from J; bases not matched to a gene: 4. Germline lookup yields CDR1 MNHNS and CDR2 SASEGT. CDR3 DNA: TGTGCCAGCTATGGACAGGGAAACTATGGCTACACCTTC. Amino acid sequence: CASYGQGNYGYTF.

The genes are TRBV9 and TRBJ1-4; 11 positions agree with TRBD1. The CDR3 length is 15 residues. Germline V gene data show CDR1 as SGDLS and CDR2 as YYNGEE. The J segment lost 6 bases and the V segment lost 3 bases, leaving 4 bases of the junction unmatched. The CDR3 reads CASSEGQGGDEKLFF. CDR3 nucleotides: TGTGCCAGCAGCGAGGGACAGGGGGGAGATGAAAAACTGTTTTTT.